Detailed here is one TCR beta chain. This entry belongs to a study of blood T cell repertoires in COVID-19. Study-wide context: From T cells, B-cell-depleted T cells, or PBMCs came the material, which was cDNA or gDNA.

Everyone who took part was roughly 18 to 89 years old, and they came from 24 US areas. J lost 5 bases, V lost 7 bases, and 8 bases had no gene match. CDR1 is SGHVS, CDR2 FNYEAQ, per germline. This CDR3 has 14 residues. In the original workflow: Estimation of nucleated cell counts relied on the amplification of reference gene primers. Sequencing was performed with immunoSEQ multiplex PCR; in TCRdb, only in-frame clones are kept and a portion is missing. The DNA gave D and trimming, while V, J and clone size come from that table. Here the sample spans about 380,000 clones, over 75% being singletons. The chain carries TRBV7-6 and TRBJ2-7, with 10 bases lining up with TRBD2. The receptor comes from a man under 40 who had recovered from COVID-19. What was sequenced was PBMCs or T cells enriched from blood (not recorded which). The DNA of the CDR3 is TGTGCCAGCACCCAAGCAGCGGGGGGGAACGAGCAGTACTTC. Protein product: CASTQAAGGNEQYF. Full variable domain (missing parts from reference TRBV7-6 and TRBJ2-7): GAGVSQSPRYKVTKRGQDVALRCDPISGHVSLYWYRQALGQGPEFLTYFNYEAQQDKSGLPNDRFSAERPEGSISTLTIQRTEQRDSAMYRCASTQAAGGNEQYFGPGTRLTVT.